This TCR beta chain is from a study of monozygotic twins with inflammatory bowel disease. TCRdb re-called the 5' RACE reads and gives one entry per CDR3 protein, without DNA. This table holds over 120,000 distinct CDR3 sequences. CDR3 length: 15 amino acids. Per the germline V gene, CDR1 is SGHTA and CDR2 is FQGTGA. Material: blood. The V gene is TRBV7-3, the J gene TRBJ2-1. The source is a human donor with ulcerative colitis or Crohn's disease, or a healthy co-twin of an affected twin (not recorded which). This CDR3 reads CASSQDRGSYNEQFF. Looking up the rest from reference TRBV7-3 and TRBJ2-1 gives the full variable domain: GAGVSQTPSNKVTEKGKYVELRCDPISGHTALYWYRQSLGQGPEFLIYFQGTGAADDSGLPNDRFFAVRPEGSVSTLKIQRTERGDSAVYLCASSQDRGSYNEQFFGPGTRLTVL.